This T cell receptor (beta chain) appears in the sequencing data of a study of cytomegalovirus exposure and HLA in healthy donors. Study observations and caveats: Confirmation was obtained in vitro that a few CMV-associated chains are specific for CMV antigens. Cytomegalovirus-associated status was assigned to about 150 TCR beta chains. Subsequent analysis found a tendency for first-cohort TCR clusters to co-occur within the roughly 130 validation repertoires.

Regarding this clone: Its antigen is unidentified.

Trimming shortened V by 5 bases and J by 5 bases, and 12 bases separated the two germline ends. Germline values: CDR1 LNHDA, CDR2 SQIVND (reference sequence). There are 13 residues in the CDR3. TCRdb keeps only in-frame clones here, not all; method: immunoSEQ multiplex PCR. The sample consists of some 250,000 clones, almost 90% of them appearing once. The sequence derives from a woman aged 18-30 years in good health and CMV-seronegative. Sample: PBMCs. The rearrangement links TRBV19 to TRBJ1-2; D is undetermined. CDR3 nucleotide sequence: TGTGCCAGTAGTGTGAGACGCGGTTATGGCTACACCTTC. It yields the protein CASSVRRGYGYTF. The whole variable domain, remainder taken from reference TRBV19 and TRBJ1-2, is DGGITQSPKYLFRKEGQNVTLSCEQNLNHDAMYWYRQDPGQGLRLIYYSQIVNDFQKGDIAEGYSVSREKKESFPLTVTSAQKNPTAFYLCASSVRRGYGYTFGSGTRLTVV.